The entry that follows covers one TCR beta chain sequence. Germline values: CDR1 SQVTM, CDR2 ANQGSEA. The CDR3 covers 15 residues. Trimming removed 6 bases from V and 5 bases from J; junction bases left unmatched: 9. The sample originates from a study of blood T cells in healthy people across ages. With a J-beta primer mix and a sample-barcoded 5' primer, a second PCR ran about 7 to 12 cycles. TCRdb ran MiXCR on the 5' RACE reads and lists one entry per CDR3 protein. The sample holds about 720,000 distinct CDR3 sequences; around a quarter are singletons and the top ten take approximately 4%. A further study also used this sample, focusing on T cells of mothers and their children.

Sequencing was carried out using blood. The chain carries TRBV29-1 and TRBJ2-1; 11 bases fit TRBD1. The sequence came from a boy aged 5-17 years in good health. CDR3 residues: CSVEWGDRGNNEQFF. In DNA form, the CDR3 reads TGCAGCGTGGAATGGGGGGACAGGGGGAACAATGAGCAGTTCTTC.